The clone carrying this TCR beta chain was observed a handful of times. Its antigen remains unknown. The PCR contained 60 Vbeta and 13 Jbeta primers. Libraries were prepared by immunoSEQ multiplex PCR; TCRdb keeps only in-frame clonotypes and omits some of them. Among around 100,000 clones listed, around 69% were seen once. This specimen comes from a study of cytomegalovirus exposure and HLA in healthy donors. V was trimmed by 1 base and J by 0 bases, leaving 7 bases between them. This CDR3 is 14 amino acids long. Germline assignment: CDR1 SGHKS and CDR2 YYEKEE (reference sequence). Overall study results and limits: Associated with HLA alleles at 0.05 false discovery rate in a later analysis were around 15,000 TCR beta sequences.

The source is a woman aged 55 to 70 in good health and CMV-seropositive. The sample consisted of PBMCs. The chain combines TRBV5-5 with TRBJ1-1; D remains unclear. The CDR3 coding sequence is TGTGCCAGCAGCTTGTTTGTCATGAACACTGAAGCTTTCTTT. As protein: CASSLFVMNTEAFF.